This paragraph covers one T cell receptor beta chain sequence. What it binds is not known. Trimming removed 5 bases from V and 15 bases from J, with 14 bases in between. The CDR3 has 11 residues. These data belong to a study of early T cells in non-severe SARS-CoV-2 infection. Across the study: Whole-blood bulk RNA, unsorted, was sequenced, and chains were unpaired.

General study points: Anti-spike CD8 responses were favored by VDJdb matching, which missed private and CD4 specificities.

Attached unique molecular identifiers marked individual cDNA molecules. TCRdb re-called the 5' RACE reads through MiXCR, storing one row per CDR3 protein. The table lists about 68,000 distinct CDR3 sequences, approximately 11% of them singletons. This TCR was sampled from an adult who was a healthcare worker with PCR-confirmed SARS-CoV-2 infection or an uninfected control (not recorded which). The chain joins TRBV12-3 or TRBV12-4 to TRBJ2-1; D is possibly TRBD2 (6 bases). The specimen was whole blood. CDR3 sequence reads: CASSLRLDRFF. Here the CDR3 DNA reads TGTGCCAGCAGTCTACGACTAGATCGGTTCTTC.